The 21 T cell receptor beta chains below come from one sample, sequenced in a study of T cells in Graves' hyperthyroidism and ophthalmopathy. TCR beta CDR3 sequences were amplified from RNA transcripts. The HTBI primer set drove a first-round RT-PCR of the TCR CDR3. In TCRdb, the multiplex PCR reads were re-called with MiXCR into one record per CDR3 protein. The repertoire holds more than 500,000 distinct CDR3 sequences, roughly 45% seen once, with about 43% in the top ten. The sequencing input was peripheral blood or thyroid tissue (not recorded which). These receptors were obtained from an adult woman with Graves' disease, either hyperthyroidism or ophthalmopathy (not recorded which).

In this sample, this clonotype turned up many times. The rearrangement uses TRBV29-1 and TRBJ1-2, with a tentative D call TRBD1 (5 bases). The CDR3 runs 10 residues. Germline loops: CDR1 SQVTM, CDR2 ANQGSEA. The V and J ends lost 3 bases and 8 bases respectively, with 7 bases between them. The CDR3 loop is CSVDWDGYTF. The DNA of the CDR3 is TGCAGCGTTGACTGGGACGGCTACACCTTC.

This clonotype has at least ten counts. The rearrangement joins TRBV5-1 to TRBJ2-2; 10 bases match TRBD1. V lost 3 bases and J lost 12; bases outside the gene matches: 8. The length of the CDR3 is 14 residues. Germline-derived CDR1 and CDR2 are SGHRS and YFSETQ. CDR3 amino acids: CASSSGTGDRKLFF. The CDR3 bases are TGCGCCAGCAGCTCGGGGACAGGGGACCGTAAGCTGTTTTTT.

V and J are TRBV4-3 and TRBJ2-7, with D perhaps matching TRBD1 (5 bases). CDR1 is LGHNA, CDR2 YSLEER, per germline. The CDR3 is 14 residues long. Between the trimmed V and J ends, which lost 1 base and 3 bases, there was a span of 10 bases. The CDR3 bases are TGCGCCAGCAGCCAAGCGGTCCAGGGCTACGAGCAGTACTTC. As protein: CASSQAVQGYEQYF.

The chain recombines TRBV7-9 with TRBJ2-7, with 11 bases aligning to TRBD1. CDR3 length: 15 residues. Trimming removed 5 bases from V and 3 bases from J; junction bases left unmatched: 6. Germline loops: CDR1 SEHNR, CDR2 FQNEAQ (reference sequence). CDR3 sequence: CASSPGTGGFYEQYF. CDR3 sequence (DNA): TGTGCCAGCAGCCCTGGGACAGGGGGTTTCTACGAGCAGTACTTC. Full variable domain (rest looked up from reference TRBV7-9 and TRBJ2-7): DTGVSQNPRHKITKRGQNVTFRCDPISEHNRLYWYRQTLGQGPEFLTYFQNEAQLEKSRLLSDRFSAERPKGSFSTLEIQRTEQGDSAMYLCASSPGTGGFYEQYFGPGTRLTVT.

The rearrangement links TRBV2 to TRBJ1-5, with 10 bases fitting TRBD1. The CDR3 is made up of 15 amino acids. V was pared by 4 bases and J by 7 bases, with 7 bases of the junction left unmatched. The V gene's germline CDR1 is SNHLY and CDR2 FYNNEI. The CDR3 protein is CASSGETGGVQPQHF. In nucleotides, the CDR3 is TGTGCCAGCAGTGGGGAGACAGGGGGCGTACAGCCCCAGCATTTT.

This clonotype was detected only a few times. V and J are TRBV20-1 and TRBJ1-2; 8 bases fit TRBD1. This CDR3 contains 13 residues. Germline V gene data show CDR1 as DFQATT and CDR2 as SNEGSKA (reference sequence). V trimming: 5 bases; J trimming: 4 bases; junction bases outside the gene matches: 6. For the CDR3, the DNA is TGCAGTGCTTCGACAGGGGAGGGCTATGGCTACACCTTC. Translation gives CSASTGEGYGYTF.

In the case of this clonotype: Since the CDR3 does not end with the conserved phenylalanine or tryptophan, this likely comes from a read error. The DNA is left out, because the CDR3 cannot be placed on it with certainty; the CDR3 is given as TCRdb lists it. The chain employs TRBV7-2 and TRBJ1-3. The CDR3 is 14 residues long, counting both termini. Germline CDR1 is SGHTA and CDR2 is FQGNSA. The CDR3 here is CASSLARLAGAPNT.

A word on this clonotype: One end of the junction is discordant with germline, which a read error may explain. The genes are TRBV7-3 and TRBJ2-7; 10 bases fit TRBD2. The CDR3 has 16 residues. Germline CDR1 SGHTA, CDR2 FQGTGA. CDR3 in amino acids: CASSHGSGRSRYEQYF. The CDR3 nucleotides read TGCGCCAGCAGCCATGGTAGCGGGAGGTCCCGCTACGAGCAGTACTTC.

With respect to this clonotype: Relative to the germline gene, one junction end is altered; a read error may explain this. The chain carries TRBV12-3 or TRBV12-4 and TRBJ2-3; D unresolved. This CDR3 spans 13 amino acids. The CDR3 is CASRHDSTDTQYF. For the CDR3, the DNA is TGTGCTAGCAGGCACGACAGCACAGATACGCAGTATTTT.

This clonotype was seen a few times. The chain employs TRBV7-4 and TRBJ1-3; TRBD1 matches 8 bases. The J segment lost 9 bases and the V segment lost 5 bases, leaving 6 bases of the junction unmatched. This CDR3 spans 13 amino acids. The V gene's germline CDR1 is SGHVT and CDR2 SQSDAQ. This chain's CDR3 is CASSPQGASTIYF. The CDR3 DNA is TGTGCCAGCAGCCCCCAGGGGGCGAGCACCATATATTTT.

J is TRBJ1-6 and V is TRBV29-1; TRBD1 is a possible D gene (6 bases). CDR3 length: 14 residues. V gave up 3 bases and J gave up 11 bases, with 17 bases separating them. The V gene's germline CDR1 is SQVTM and CDR2 ANQGSEA. The CDR3 region has the DNA TGCAGCGTTGACCGCAGGGGCGAGGGTCCACCCCTCCACTTT. Its protein product is CSVDRRGEGPPLHF.

A word on this clonotype: This CDR3 is missing its conserved last phenylalanine or tryptophan, likely due to a read error. The chain recombines TRBV11-1 with TRBJ1-6, with 7 bases lining up with TRBD1. From germline, CDR1 is SGHAT and CDR2 FQDESV (reference sequence). The CDR3 is made up of 14 amino acids. J lost 10 bases, V lost 1 base, and 4 bases had no gene match. CDR3 residues: CASSLGGGGSPLHC. In DNA form, the CDR3 reads TGTGCCAGCAGCTTAGGGGGAGGGGGCTCACCCCTCCACTGT.

The V gene is TRBV20-1, the J gene TRBJ2-5; D unclear. The V gene's germline CDR1 is DFQATT and CDR2 SNEGSKA (reference sequence). This CDR3 is built from 14 residues. Trimming shortened V by 5 bases and J by 0 bases, and 13 bases separated the two germline ends. CDR3 sequence reads: CSAYTRVYQETQYF. In DNA form, the CDR3 reads TGCAGTGCTTATACCCGGGTGTACCAAGAGACCCAGTACTTC.

The gene calls are TRBV2 and TRBJ1-1; no definite D call. V was pared by 6 bases and J by 1 base, with 9 bases between. Looked up from germline, CDR1 is SNHLY and CDR2 is FYNNEI. The CDR3 extends over 13 amino acids. The CDR3 sequence: CASRGGRNTEAFF. The CDR3 DNA is TGTGCCAGCAGGGGCGGAAGGAACACTGAAGCTTTCTTT.

The CDR3 coding sequence is TGTGCCAGCAGCTTACGGCCCCCCCAACCCCAGCATTTT. It yields the protein CASSLRPPQPQHF. The rearrangement uses TRBV7-9 and TRBJ1-5; D is unclear. This CDR3 spans 13 amino acids. CDR1 is SEHNR and CDR2 is FQNEAQ in the germline V gene (reference sequence). V was clipped by 2 bases and J by 10 bases, with 12 bases between them.

J is TRBJ2-5 and V is TRBV5-5; TRBD1 might be the D (5 bases). With 4 bases removed from V and 3 bases from J, the gap between germline ends came to 13 bases. CDR1 is SGHKS and CDR2 is YYEKEE in the germline V gene (reference sequence). CDR3 length equals 14 residues. The CDR3 bases are TGTGCCAGCAGCCTGACCGTCAGGGAAGAGACCCAGTACTTC. Translating it yields CASSLTVREETQYF.

To note about this clonotype: This may be a read error: a much more frequent sequence differs by one nucleotide. In nucleotides, the CDR3 is TGTGCCAGCACCCTCGGAGGGGGGGGGGGAAAACTGTTTTTT. This translates into CASTLGGGGGKLFF. V and J are TRBV7-9 and TRBJ1-4; TRBD1 is a possible D gene (6 bases). CDR1 and CDR2 from the germline V gene are SEHNR and FQNEAQ (reference sequence). The CDR3 totals 14 residues. V was cut by 7 bases and J by 10 bases, with 19 bases left in between. Complete variable domain (other parts from reference TRBV7-9 and TRBJ1-4): DTGVSQNPRHKITKRGQNVTFRCDPISEHNRLYWYRQTLGQGPEFLTYFQNEAQLEKSRLLSDRFSAERPKGSFSTLEIQRTEQGDSAMYLCASTLGGGGGKLFFGSGTQLSVL.

Ten or more counts support this clonotype. Here the CDR3 DNA reads TGTGCCAGTAGTATTAACGACATGAACACTGAAGCTTTCTTT. Translating it yields CASSINDMNTEAFF. The chain combines TRBV19 with TRBJ1-1, with D unclear. This CDR3 is built from 14 residues. Germline V gives CDR1 LNHDA, CDR2 SQIVND (reference sequence). V was shortened by 3 bases and J by 0 bases, with 8 bases between the two germline ends.

In its sample, this clonotype was seen a few times. A much larger clone differs by one base, so this may be a read error. CDR3 amino acids: CASSRDLARTQYF. DNA of the CDR3: TGTGCCAGCAGTAGAGACTTGGCGCGGACCCAGTACTTC. The V gene is TRBV2, the J gene TRBJ2-5; D gene ambiguous. V dropped 5 bases and J dropped 7 bases, with 14 bases sitting between them. Germline lookup yields CDR1 SNHLY and CDR2 FYNNEI. This CDR3 is built from 13 residues. The whole variable domain, filled in from reference TRBV2 and TRBJ2-5, reads EPEVTQTPSHQVTQMGQEVILRCVPISNHLYFYWYRQILGQKVEFLVSFYNNEISEKSEIFDDQFSVERPDGSNFTLKIRSTKLEDSAMYFCASSRDLARTQYFGPGTRLLVL.

The sample holds many counts of this clonotype. The chain has TRBV7-2 and TRBJ1-1; unclear D gene. This CDR3 has 15 residues. Germline CDR1 SGHTA, CDR2 FQGNSA. The ends were cut back, 5 bases at V and 3 bases at J, with 16 bases in the middle. This CDR3 reads CASSLARARDTEAFF. DNA for the CDR3: TGTGCCAGCAGCCTCGCCCGGGCTAGGGACACTGAAGCTTTCTTT.

In the case of this clonotype: A much bigger clone sits one base away, suggesting this may be a read error. The chain couples TRBV7-9 to TRBJ2-7, with 9 bases fitting TRBD1. The CDR3 runs to 16 residues. Germline V CDR1 and CDR2: SEHNR, FQNEAQ (reference sequence). CDR3: CASSRTGQGKTYEHYF. CDR3 bases: TGCGCCAGCAGCCGCACCGGACAGGGGAAAACCTACGAGCACTACTTC.